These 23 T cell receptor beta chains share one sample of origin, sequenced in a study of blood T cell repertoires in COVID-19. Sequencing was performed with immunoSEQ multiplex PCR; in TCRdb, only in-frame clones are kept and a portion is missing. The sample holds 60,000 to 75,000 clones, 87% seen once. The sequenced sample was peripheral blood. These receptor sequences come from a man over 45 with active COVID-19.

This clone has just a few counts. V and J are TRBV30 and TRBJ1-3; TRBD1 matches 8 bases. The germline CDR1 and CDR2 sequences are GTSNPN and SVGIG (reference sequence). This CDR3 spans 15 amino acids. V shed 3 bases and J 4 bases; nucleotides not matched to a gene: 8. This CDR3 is CAWSHPGTGGNTIYF. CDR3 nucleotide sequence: TGTGCCTGGAGCCACCCCGGGACAGGCGGAAACACCATATATTTT.

The CDR3: CASSHPGGQFYGYTF. CDR3 DNA: TGCGCCAGCAGCCATCCTGGCGGACAGTTCTATGGCTACACCTTC. The V call is TRBV4-1, the J call TRBJ1-2; perhaps TRBD1 as D (6 bases). V shed 3 bases and J shed 4 bases, with 15 bases lying between them. There are 15 residues in the CDR3. CDR1 and CDR2 from the germline V gene are MGHRA and YSYEKL.

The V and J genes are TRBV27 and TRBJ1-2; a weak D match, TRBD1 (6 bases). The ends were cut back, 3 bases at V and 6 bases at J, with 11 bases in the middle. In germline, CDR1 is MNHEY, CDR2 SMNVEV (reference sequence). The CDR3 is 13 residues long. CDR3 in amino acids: CASSFGQRDGYTF. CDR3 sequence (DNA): TGTGCCAGCAGTTTCGGACAGCGCGATGGCTACACCTTC.

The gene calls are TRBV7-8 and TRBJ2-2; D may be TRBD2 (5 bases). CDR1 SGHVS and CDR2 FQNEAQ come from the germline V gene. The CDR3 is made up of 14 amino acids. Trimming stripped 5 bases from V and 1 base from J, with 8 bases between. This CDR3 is CASSTGMNTGELFF. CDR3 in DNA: TGTGCCAGCAGCACGGGGATGAACACCGGGGAGCTGTTTTTT.

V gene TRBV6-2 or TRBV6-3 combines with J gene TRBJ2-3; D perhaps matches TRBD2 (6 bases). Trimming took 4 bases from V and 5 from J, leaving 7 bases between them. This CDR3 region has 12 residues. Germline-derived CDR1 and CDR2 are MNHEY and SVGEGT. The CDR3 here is CASSLGGDTQYF. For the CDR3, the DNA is TGTGCCAGCAGTTTGGGAGGAGATACGCAGTATTTT.

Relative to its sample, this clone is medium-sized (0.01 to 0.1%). CDR3 DNA: TGTGCCAGCAGCTTAGGAAGGGGCATTCATGAGACCCAGTACTTC. It encodes CASSLGRGIHETQYF. V usage is TRBV7-2 and J usage is TRBJ2-5, with D maybe TRBD1 (5 bases). Trimming shortened V by 1 base and J by 5 bases, and 14 bases separated the two germline ends. Germline lookup yields CDR1 SGHTA and CDR2 FQGNSA. CDR3 length equals 15 residues.

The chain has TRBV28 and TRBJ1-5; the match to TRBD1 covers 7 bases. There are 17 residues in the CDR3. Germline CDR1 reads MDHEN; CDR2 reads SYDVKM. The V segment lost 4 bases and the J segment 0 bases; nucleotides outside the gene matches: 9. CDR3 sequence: CASSSLLGTVSNQPQHF. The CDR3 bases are TGTGCCAGCAGTTCCCTTCTCGGGACAGTTAGCAATCAGCCCCAGCATTTT.

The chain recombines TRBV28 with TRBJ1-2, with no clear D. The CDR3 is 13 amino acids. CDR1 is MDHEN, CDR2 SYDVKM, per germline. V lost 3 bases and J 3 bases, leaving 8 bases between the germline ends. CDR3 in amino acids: CASSFGSDYGYTF. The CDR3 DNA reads TGTGCCAGCAGTTTCGGCAGCGACTATGGCTACACCTTC.

CDR3 sequence (DNA): TGTGCCAGCAGTTTGGGTACCAGGGGGGCAAGAAACACCATATATTTT. Translated, it gives CASSLGTRGARNTIYF. The rearrangement links TRBV28 to TRBJ1-3, with 7 bases aligning to TRBD1. The CDR3 length is 16 residues. CDR1 MDHEN and CDR2 SYDVKM come from the germline V gene. V trimming: 3 bases; J trimming: 5 bases; junction bases outside the gene matches: 10.

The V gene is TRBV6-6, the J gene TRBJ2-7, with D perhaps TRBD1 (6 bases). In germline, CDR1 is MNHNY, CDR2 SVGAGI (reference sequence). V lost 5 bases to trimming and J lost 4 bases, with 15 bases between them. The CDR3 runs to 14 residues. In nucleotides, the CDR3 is TGTGCCAGCAGTAGAGACAGGCGCTTTTACGAGCAGTACTTC. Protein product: CASSRDRRFYEQYF.

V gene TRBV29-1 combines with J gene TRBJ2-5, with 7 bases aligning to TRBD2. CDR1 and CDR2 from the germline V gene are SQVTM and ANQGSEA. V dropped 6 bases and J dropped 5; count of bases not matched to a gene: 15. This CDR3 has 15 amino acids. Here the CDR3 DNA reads TGCAGCGTGGGAACGATCTTAGCGGGTGGGGAGACCCAGTACTTC. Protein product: CSVGTILAGGETQYF.

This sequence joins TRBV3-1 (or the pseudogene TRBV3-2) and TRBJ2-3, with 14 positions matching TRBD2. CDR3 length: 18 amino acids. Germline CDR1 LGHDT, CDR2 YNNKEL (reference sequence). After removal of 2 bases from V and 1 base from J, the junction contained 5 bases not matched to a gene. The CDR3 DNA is TGTGCCAGCAGCCAAAGGGGACTAGCGGGAGCGGGCACAGATACGCAGTATTTT. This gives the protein CASSQRGLAGAGTDTQYF.

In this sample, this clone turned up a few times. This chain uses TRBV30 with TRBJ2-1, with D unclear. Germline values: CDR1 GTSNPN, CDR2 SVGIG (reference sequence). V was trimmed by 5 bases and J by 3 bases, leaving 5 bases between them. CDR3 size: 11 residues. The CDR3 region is CAWSFYNEQFF. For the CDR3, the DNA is TGTGCCTGGTCCTTCTACAATGAGCAGTTCTTC.

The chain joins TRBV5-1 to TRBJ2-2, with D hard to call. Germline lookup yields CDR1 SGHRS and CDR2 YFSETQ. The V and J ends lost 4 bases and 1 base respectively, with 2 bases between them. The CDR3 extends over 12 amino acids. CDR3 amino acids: CASSQNTGELFF. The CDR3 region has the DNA TGCGCCAGCAGCCAGAACACCGGGGAGCTGTTTTTT.

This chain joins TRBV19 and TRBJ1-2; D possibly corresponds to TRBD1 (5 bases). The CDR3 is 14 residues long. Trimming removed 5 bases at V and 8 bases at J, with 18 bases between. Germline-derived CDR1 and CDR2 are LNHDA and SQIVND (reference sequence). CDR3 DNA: TGTGCCAGTAGTCTACGCCCCCAGGGAGGCGGCTACACCTTC. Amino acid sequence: CASSLRPQGGGYTF.

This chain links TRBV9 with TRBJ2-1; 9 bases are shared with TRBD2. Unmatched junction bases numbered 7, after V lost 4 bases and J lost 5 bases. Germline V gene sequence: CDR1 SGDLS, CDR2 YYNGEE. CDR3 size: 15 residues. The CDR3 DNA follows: TGTGCCAGCAGCCCCGCGGGGGGGGAGGACAATGAGCAGTTCTTC. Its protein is CASSPAGGEDNEQFF.

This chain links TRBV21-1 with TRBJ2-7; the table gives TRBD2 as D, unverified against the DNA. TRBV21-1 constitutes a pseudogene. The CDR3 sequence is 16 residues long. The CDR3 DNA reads TGTGCCAGCAGGAAGGATAAAGCGGATAGCTCCTACGAGCAGTACTTC. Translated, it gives CASRKDKADSSYEQYF.

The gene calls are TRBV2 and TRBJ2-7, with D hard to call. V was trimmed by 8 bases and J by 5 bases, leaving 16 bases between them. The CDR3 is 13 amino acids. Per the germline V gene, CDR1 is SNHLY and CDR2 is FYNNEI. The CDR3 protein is CASASNGLNEQYF. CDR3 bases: TGTGCCAGCGCTAGTAACGGCCTTAACGAGCAGTACTTC.

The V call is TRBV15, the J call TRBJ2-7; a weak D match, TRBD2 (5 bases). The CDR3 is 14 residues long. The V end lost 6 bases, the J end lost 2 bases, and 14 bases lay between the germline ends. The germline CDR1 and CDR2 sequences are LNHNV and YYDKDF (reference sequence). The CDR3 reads CATSAGRATYEQYF. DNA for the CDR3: TGTGCCACCAGTGCCGGGCGGGCAACCTACGAGCAGTACTTC.

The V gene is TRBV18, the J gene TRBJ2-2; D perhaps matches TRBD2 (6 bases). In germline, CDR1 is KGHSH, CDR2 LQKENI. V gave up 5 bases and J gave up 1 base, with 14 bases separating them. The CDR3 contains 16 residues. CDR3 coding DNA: TGTGCCAGCTCAGCGGGCGGTAGCGGGAACACCGGGGAGCTGTTTTTT. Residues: CASSAGGSGNTGELFF. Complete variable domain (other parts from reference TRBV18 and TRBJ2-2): NAGVMQNPRHLVRRRGQEARLRCSPMKGHSHVYWYRQLPEEGLKFMVYLQKENIIDESGMPKERFSAEFPKEGPSILRIQQVVRGDSAAYFCASSAGGSGNTGELFFGEGSRLTVL.

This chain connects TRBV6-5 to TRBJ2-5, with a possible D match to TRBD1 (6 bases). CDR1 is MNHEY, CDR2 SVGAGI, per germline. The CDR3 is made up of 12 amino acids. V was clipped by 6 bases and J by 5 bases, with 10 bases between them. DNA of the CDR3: TGTGCCAGCAGCGGACAGAGGGAGACCCAGTACTTC. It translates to CASSGQRETQYF.

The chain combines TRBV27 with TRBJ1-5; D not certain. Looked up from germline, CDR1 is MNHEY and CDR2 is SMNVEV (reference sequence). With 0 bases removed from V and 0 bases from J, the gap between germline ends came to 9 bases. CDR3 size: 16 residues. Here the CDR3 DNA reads TGTGCCAGCAGTTTATCACGACTTCATAGCAATCAGCCCCAGCATTTT. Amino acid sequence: CASSLSRLHSNQPQHF.

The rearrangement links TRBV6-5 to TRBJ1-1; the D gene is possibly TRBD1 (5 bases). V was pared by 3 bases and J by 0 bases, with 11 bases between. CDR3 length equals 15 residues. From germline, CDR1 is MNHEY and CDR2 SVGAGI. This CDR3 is CASSYGGVMNTEAFF. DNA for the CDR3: TGTGCCAGCAGTTATGGGGGGGTAATGAACACTGAAGCTTTCTTT.